Below are 9 T cell receptor beta chains sequenced from a single sample in a study of tumor-infiltrating lymphocytes in oesophageal squamous cell carcinoma. In TCRdb, the PCR reads were re-called with MiXCR into one record per CDR3 protein. Here the sample spans some 16,000 distinct CDR3 sequences, roughly 55% being singletons. Sequenced input: esophageal tumor tissue. The receptors originated from a male donor with esophageal squamous cell carcinoma.

Points on this clonotype: This likely comes from a read error, as the CDR3 has no conserved phenylalanine or tryptophan at its end. The limits of the CDR3 on the DNA are not certain, so only TCRdb's listed CDR3 is given. This chain joins TRBV9 and TRBJ2-5. The germline V gene has CDR1 SGDLS and CDR2 YYNGEE. The CDR3 is 14 amino acids in total, end residues counted. CDR3 sequence reads: CASSTAAYGYTFGS.

The rearrangement uses TRBV7-2 and TRBJ2-3; 8 bases are shared with TRBD1. Trimming cost V 5 bases and J 6 bases; bases outside gene matches: 13. The length of the CDR3 is 16 residues. Germline V gives CDR1 SGHTA, CDR2 FQGNSA. The CDR3 sequence is CASSPGRGQGRDTQYF. CDR3 nucleotides: TGTGCCAGCAGCCCGGGGAGAGGACAGGGCCGGGATACGCAGTATTTT.

The chain links TRBV7-3 to TRBJ1-1; TRBD1 aligns across 7 bases. Looked up from germline, CDR1 is SGHTA and CDR2 is FQGTGA. Trimming cost V 4 bases and J 3 bases; bases outside gene matches: 2. This CDR3 region has 13 residues. CDR3 nucleotide sequence: TGTGCCAGCAGCTGGACAGGCGACACTGAAGCTTTCTTT. Its protein product is CASSWTGDTEAFF.

This clonotype was observed at least ten times. This rearrangement joins TRBV5-4 to TRBJ2-5; the D gene is possibly TRBD1 (6 bases). Germline CDR1 and CDR2: SGHNT and YYREEE (reference sequence). The V end lost 4 bases, the J end lost 5 bases, and 15 bases lay between the germline ends. This CDR3 comprises 14 residues. CDR3 sequence: CASSHGWGRETQYF. As DNA, the CDR3 is TGTGCCAGCAGCCATGGGTGGGGGCGGGAGACCCAGTACTTC.

This sequence joins TRBV10-3 and TRBJ2-7; D not certain. V was cut by 2 bases and J by 4 bases, with 6 bases left in between. CDR1 is ENHRY, CDR2 SYGVKD, per germline. The CDR3 loop spans 12 amino acids. The CDR3 DNA reads as TGTGCCATCAGTGAGCGTTCATACGAGCAGTACTTC. This codes for CAISERSYEQYF.

V and J are TRBV6-2 or TRBV6-3 and TRBJ1-6; TRBD1 might be the D (5 bases). The ends were cut back, 6 bases at V and 4 bases at J, with 10 bases in the middle. CDR3 length equals 14 residues. Germline-derived CDR1 and CDR2 are MNHEY and SVGEGT. In DNA form, the CDR3 reads TGTGCCAGCAGCGCCGGGACTTATAATTCACCCCTCCACTTT. This sequence encodes CASSAGTYNSPLHF.

A note on this clonotype: It is likely a read error, because the conserved phenylalanine at the end of the CDR3 is missing. The DNA is left out, because the CDR3 cannot be placed on it with certainty; the CDR3 is given as TCRdb lists it. The chain is built from TRBV7-2 and TRBJ2-6; the D segment call TRBD2 is taken from the table without a DNA check. The CDR3 has 15 amino acids, counting both end residues. Looked up from germline, CDR1 is SGHTA and CDR2 is FQGNSA. The CDR3 protein is CASQERYNSPLHFGN.

The chain links TRBV7-3 to TRBJ2-3; 7 bases match TRBD2. Germline V lookup: CDR1 SGHTA, CDR2 FQGTGA. Germline trimming cut 3 bases from V and 2 bases from J; bases unmatched to any gene: 5. The CDR3 sequence is 15 residues long. The CDR3 DNA reads TGTGCCAGCAGCTTCAAAGCGGGGTTCACAGATACGCAGTATTTT. This gives the protein CASSFKAGFTDTQYF.

In DNA, the CDR3 is TGTGCCAGCAGTTCAGAAGTCGCCCGTAACGAGCAGTACTTC. Protein sequence: CASSSEVARNEQYF. The chain uses TRBV7-8 and TRBJ2-5; D is unresolved. The J call could be wrong; TRBJ2-7 is a better fit for the DNA end. Per germline, CDR1 SGHVS and CDR2 FQNEAQ. This CDR3 has 14 amino acids.